The T cell receptor (beta chain) under discussion was sequenced for a study of long-term antiretroviral therapy in people with HIV. They ran version v3.0 of the immunoSEQ assay at survey level. Sequencing was intended to reach about 40,000-55,000 T-cell genomes per sample. Assay used: immunoSEQ multiplex PCR; TCRdb lists only in-frame clones, some missing. This sample has 20,000 to 30,000 clones, with approximately 80% found just once. Without exception, participants with HIV were treated in the United States. Germline lookup yields CDR1 SGHDN and CDR2 FVKESK. V lost 0 bases, J lost 2 bases, and 11 bases lay in between. The CDR3 has 15 amino acids.

The chain joins TRBV14 to TRBJ2-7, with no clear D. The material sequenced was unsorted PBMCs, taken 1.1 years before starting antiretroviral therapy. This clonotype was sampled from a woman in her 30s with HIV. The CDR3, as DNA: TGTGCCAGCAGCCAAGAAACTACAGTGGCCTACGAGCAGTACTTC. It specifies CASSQETTVAYEQYF.